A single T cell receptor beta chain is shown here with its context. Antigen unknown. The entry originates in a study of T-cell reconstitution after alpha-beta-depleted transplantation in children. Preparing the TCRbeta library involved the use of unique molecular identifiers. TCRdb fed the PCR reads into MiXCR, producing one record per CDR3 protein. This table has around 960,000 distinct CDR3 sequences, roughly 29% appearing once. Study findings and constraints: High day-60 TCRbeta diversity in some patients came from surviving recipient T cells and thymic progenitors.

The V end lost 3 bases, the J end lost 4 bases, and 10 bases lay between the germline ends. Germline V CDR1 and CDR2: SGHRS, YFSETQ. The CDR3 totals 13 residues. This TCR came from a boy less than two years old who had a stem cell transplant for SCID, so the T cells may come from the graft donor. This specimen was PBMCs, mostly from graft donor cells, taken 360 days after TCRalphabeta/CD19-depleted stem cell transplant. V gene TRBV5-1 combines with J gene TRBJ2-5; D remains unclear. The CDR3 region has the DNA TGCGCCAGCAGCTCCAAGACGTTAGAGACCCAGTACTTC. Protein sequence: CASSSKTLETQYF.